This T cell receptor (beta chain) stems from a study of cytomegalovirus exposure and HLA in healthy donors. PCR primers comprised 60 Vbeta and 13 Jbeta primers. TCRdb's copy holds only in-frame clones and misses some; the assay was immunoSEQ multiplex PCR. The repertoire holds about 88,000 clones, with over 55% as singletons. The V and J ends lost 5 bases and 11 bases respectively, with 19 bases between them. The CDR3 is 13 residues long. Germline CDR1 and CDR2: MDHEN and SYDVKM. Findings of the study overall: TCR beta chain V- and J-gene trimming was linked, in a later analysis, to a missense variant in DCLRE1C. At a 0.05 false discovery rate, a later analysis found around 17,000 TCR beta sequences to be associated with HLA alleles. Confirmation in vitro established that three CMV-associated chains were specific for CMV antigens. Among TCR beta chains, those listed as cytomegalovirus-associated numbered over 150.

This clone was observed once. Its antigen is still unknown. This TCR came from a woman under 30 in good health and CMV-seropositive. The sample comprised PBMCs. The genes are TRBV28 and TRBJ2-7; maybe TRBD1 (6 bases). The chain's CDR3 is CASSPRGQRQKYF. In DNA form, the CDR3 reads TGTGCCAGCAGTCCCCGTGGACAGAGACAGAAGTACTTC.